The source of this T cell receptor (beta chain) is a study of T cell responses to AZD1222 COVID-19 vaccine. Whole-study context: Samples with a second dose at about 4 or about 12 weeks were pooled together. Points from the study as a whole: Most donors were white British and more were female, and clonal diversity was possibly underestimated.

The CDR3 has 15 amino acids. With 6 bases clipped from V and 3 bases from J, the junction kept 6 bases outside the gene matches. From germline, CDR1 is MDHEN and CDR2 SYDVKM. On this clone itself: What it recognizes is unknown.

Sequencing was performed with immunoSEQ multiplex PCR; in TCRdb, only in-frame clones are kept and a portion is missing. The sample includes approximately 84,000 clones, 75% to 90% of them seen just once. The V gene is TRBV28, the J gene TRBJ2-3, with 10 bases fitting TRBD1. This sequence was found in an adult in good health. Sequenced here: peripheral blood, sampled on day 0 of AZD1222 vaccination. The CDR3 DNA is TGTGCCAGCAGCCCTGACAGGGGGCTGACAGATACGCAGTATTTT. Its protein product is CASSPDRGLTDTQYF. Full variable domain (remainder filled in from reference TRBV28 and TRBJ2-3): DVKVTQSSRYLVKRTGEKVFLECVQDMDHENMFWYRQDPGLGLRLIYFSYDVKMKEKGDIPEGYSVSREKKERFSLILESASTNQTSMYLCASSPDRGLTDTQYFGPGTRLTVL.